Listed here are 4 T cell receptor beta chains from one sample, sequenced in a study of neurological immune-mediated disorders. TCRdb re-analysed the 5' RACE reads in MiXCR, keeping a single row per CDR3 protein. Seen here are about 52,000 distinct CDR3 sequences, around 3.5% observed once, and the top ten hold 6.5%. The source material was PBMCs. These receptors originate from a man aged 55 to 70 with multiple sclerosis.

This clonotype was found many times. This rearrangement joins TRBV6-6 to TRBJ1-5; a possible D gene is TRBD1 (6 bases). V was pared by 3 bases and J by 7 bases, with 13 bases between. Germline assignment: CDR1 MNHNY and CDR2 SVGAGI (reference sequence). This CDR3 contains 14 residues. CDR3 sequence: CASSYSGGTQPQHF. The CDR3 region has the DNA TGTGCCAGCAGTTATAGTGGCGGGACACAGCCCCAGCATTTT.

Many counts were recorded for this clonotype. The V gene is TRBV5-1, the J gene TRBJ2-7, with 7 bases aligning to TRBD1. With 5 bases clipped from V and 3 bases from J, the junction kept 11 bases outside the gene matches. The CDR3 runs 15 residues. From germline, CDR1 is SGHRS and CDR2 YFSETQ. The DNA for the CDR3 is TGCGCCAGCAGTTCCGGGACAGCAGTTTTCTACGAGCAGTACTTC. Protein product: CASSSGTAVFYEQYF. Full variable domain (rest looked up from reference TRBV5-1 and TRBJ2-7): KAGVTQTPRYLIKTRGQQVTLSCSPISGHRSVSWYQQTPGQGLQFLFEYFSETQRNKGNFPGRFSGRQFSNSRSEMNVSTLELGDSALYLCASSSGTAVFYEQYFGPGTRLTVT.

This clonotype was found many times. The chain links TRBV6-1 to TRBJ2-7; TRBD2 might be the D (5 bases). Germline CDR1 and CDR2: MNHNS and SASEGT. Trimming took 2 bases from V and 7 from J, leaving 12 bases between them. The CDR3 is 13 amino acids. The CDR3 is CASSESQRREQYF. The CDR3 region has the DNA TGTGCCAGCAGTGAATCGCAGCGGCGGGAGCAGTACTTC.

This clonotype has at least ten counts. This chain uses TRBV29-1 with TRBJ2-3, with no clear D. V was pared by 5 bases and J by 6 bases, with 21 bases between. Germline CDR1 reads SQVTM; CDR2 reads ANQGSEA. The CDR3 has 15 amino acids. CDR3 DNA: TGCAGCGTTCCTCTGGGCAGTGGCCGACGTGATACGCAGTATTTT. Its protein is CSVPLGSGRRDTQYF.